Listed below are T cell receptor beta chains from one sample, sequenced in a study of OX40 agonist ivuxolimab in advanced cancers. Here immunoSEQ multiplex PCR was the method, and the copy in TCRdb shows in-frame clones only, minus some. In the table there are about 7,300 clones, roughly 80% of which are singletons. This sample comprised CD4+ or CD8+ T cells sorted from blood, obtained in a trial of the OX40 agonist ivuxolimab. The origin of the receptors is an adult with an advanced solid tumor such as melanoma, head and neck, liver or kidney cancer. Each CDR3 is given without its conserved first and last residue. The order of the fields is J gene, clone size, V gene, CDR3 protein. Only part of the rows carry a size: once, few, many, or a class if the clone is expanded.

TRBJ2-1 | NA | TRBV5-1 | ASTEGGLGYNEQF
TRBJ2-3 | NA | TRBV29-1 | SVDGHRDSADTQY
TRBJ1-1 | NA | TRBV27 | ASSLWPRTEAF
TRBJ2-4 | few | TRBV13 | ASSTGLAGDIAKNIQY
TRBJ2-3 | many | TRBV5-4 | ASSLNADTQY
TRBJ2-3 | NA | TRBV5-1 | ASSFYGGASDTQY
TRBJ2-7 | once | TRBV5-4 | ASSFAGSYEQY
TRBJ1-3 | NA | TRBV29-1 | SVEDTRDSSGNTIY
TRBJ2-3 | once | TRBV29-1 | SVAGGTDTQY
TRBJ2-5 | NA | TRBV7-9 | ASSLVAGLQETQY
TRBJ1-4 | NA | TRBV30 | AWSWTLNEKLF
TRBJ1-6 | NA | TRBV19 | ASSTRAPWDDHAGNSPLH
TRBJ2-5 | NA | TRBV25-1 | ASSEWETQY
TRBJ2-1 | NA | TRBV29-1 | SVGPGTEAYNEQF
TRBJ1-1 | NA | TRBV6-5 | ASSSSRGLNTEAF
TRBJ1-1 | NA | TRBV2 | ASSDTTGEYTEAF
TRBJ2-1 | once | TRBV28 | ASSLMVKEDEQF
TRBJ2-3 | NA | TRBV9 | ASSVATSVTDTQY
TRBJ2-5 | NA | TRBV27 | ASSLAATGLETQY
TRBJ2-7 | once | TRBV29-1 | SVDDGNYEQY
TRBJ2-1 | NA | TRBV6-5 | ASSYSSHNEQF
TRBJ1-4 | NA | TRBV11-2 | ASSLVGTTGEKLF
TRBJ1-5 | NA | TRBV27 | ASSLISRGQPQH
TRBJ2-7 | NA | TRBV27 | ASSPTSGAAYEQY
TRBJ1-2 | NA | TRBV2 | ASSPPQGYGYT
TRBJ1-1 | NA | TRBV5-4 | ASSKEQGWGTEAF
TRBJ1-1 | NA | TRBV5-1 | ASSWGKVDTEAF
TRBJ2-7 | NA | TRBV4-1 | ASSDEGAGYEQY
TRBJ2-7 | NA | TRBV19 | ASSRQISYEQY
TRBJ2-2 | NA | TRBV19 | ASSIPGSGELF
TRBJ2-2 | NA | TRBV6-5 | ASSRRSNTGELF
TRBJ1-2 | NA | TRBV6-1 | ASSPRTGDYGYT
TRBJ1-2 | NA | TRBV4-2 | ASSPPTASYGYT
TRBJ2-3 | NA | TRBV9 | ASSGGGLAGQRGTDTQY
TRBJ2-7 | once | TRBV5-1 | ASRLGGALNEQY
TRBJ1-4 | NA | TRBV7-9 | ASSPPTGSTTNEKLF
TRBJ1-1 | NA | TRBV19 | ASSHRGDTEAF
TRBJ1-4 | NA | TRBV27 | ASRGGSIEKLF
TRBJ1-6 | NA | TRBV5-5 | ASSGTGGQGGYNSPLH
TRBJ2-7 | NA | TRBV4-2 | ASSEDTGTYEQY
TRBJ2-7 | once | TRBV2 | ASSEAAGVISYEQY
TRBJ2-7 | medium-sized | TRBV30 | AWKNRDSTYEQY
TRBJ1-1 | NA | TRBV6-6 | ASSYSDNLNTEAF
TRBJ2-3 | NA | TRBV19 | ASMGTASYTDTQY
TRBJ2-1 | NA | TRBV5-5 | ASSLGSGGGREQF
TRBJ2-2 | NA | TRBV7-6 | ASLTSGGLNTGELF
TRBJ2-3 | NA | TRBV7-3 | ASSLIGTDTQY
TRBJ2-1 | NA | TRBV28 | ASSPQQGYNEQF
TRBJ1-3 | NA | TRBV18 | ASSPPGLSRQEISGNTIY
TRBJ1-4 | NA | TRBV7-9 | ASSSRDRGTNEKLF
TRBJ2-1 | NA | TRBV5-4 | ASSYLAGGNNEQF
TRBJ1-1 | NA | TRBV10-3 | AISAGRHTEAF
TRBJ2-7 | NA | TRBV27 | ASSFGTNYEQY